The 18 T cell receptor beta chains below all came from one sample that was sequenced in a study of cytomegalovirus exposure and HLA in healthy donors. Here immunoSEQ multiplex PCR was the method, and the copy in TCRdb shows in-frame clones only, minus some. The repertoire holds some 100,000 clones, with roughly 82% as singletons. Sequencing was performed on PBMCs. The receptors shown here come from a man younger than 30 in good health and CMV-seronegative.

The chain couples TRBV5-1 to TRBJ2-7; TRBD1 matches at 7 bases. Germline CDR1 reads SGHRS; CDR2 reads YFSETQ. CDR3 length: 12 residues. Trimming at V came to 3 bases and at J to 7 bases, leaving 4 bases not matched to a gene. The CDR3 region is CASSSGQWEQYF. CDR3 sequence (DNA): TGCGCCAGCAGCTCGGGACAGTGGGAGCAGTACTTC. The full variable domain, rest sourced from reference TRBV5-1 and TRBJ2-7, is KAGVTQTPRYLIKTRGQQVTLSCSPISGHRSVSWYQQTPGQGLQFLFEYFSETQRNKGNFPGRFSGRQFSNSRSEMNVSTLELGDSALYLCASSSGQWEQYFGPGTRLTVT.

DNA for the CDR3: TGTGCCAGTAATTACAGAAGGACAGACTATAATTCACCCCTCCACTTT. Its translation is CASNYRRTDYNSPLHF. This sequence joins TRBV19 and TRBJ1-6; perhaps TRBD1 as D (6 bases). The CDR3 consists of 16 residues. V was pared by 7 bases and J by 3 bases, with 16 bases between. The germline gives CDR1 LNHDA, CDR2 SQIVND (reference sequence).

The chain has TRBV5-4 and TRBJ2-7, with 13 bases identical to TRBD2. With 1 base clipped from V and 5 bases from J, the junction kept 6 bases outside the gene matches. This CDR3 has 16 residues. Germline V CDR1 and CDR2: SGHNT, YYREEE (reference sequence). CDR3 in DNA: TGTGCCAGCAGCTTGAAACTAGCGGGGGGGTTCCACGAGCAGTACTTC. This gives the protein CASSLKLAGGFHEQYF.

The chain recombines TRBV6-6 with TRBJ2-1; 8 bases line up with TRBD1. Germline assignment: CDR1 MNHNY and CDR2 SVGAGI (reference sequence). The CDR3 is 14 amino acids. The junction had 5 bases not matched to a gene; V was cut back by 5 bases and J by 5 bases. CDR3 sequence reads: CASSKRQGNNEQFF. The CDR3 bases are TGTGCCAGCAGTAAGCGACAGGGGAACAATGAGCAGTTCTTC.

The V gene is TRBV28, the J gene TRBJ1-2; unclear D gene. Germline V lookup: CDR1 MDHEN, CDR2 SYDVKM. CDR3 size: 13 residues. Trimming took off 6 bases at V and 4 bases at J, with 12 bases between the two ends. DNA for the CDR3: TGTGCCAGCAGGTTAGCGGGTGGCTATGGCTACACCTTC. Translating it yields CASRLAGGYGYTF.

J is TRBJ2-1 and V is TRBV27, with 9 bases identical to TRBD2. The CDR3 loop spans 17 amino acids. V shed 5 bases and J 0 bases; nucleotides not matched to a gene: 8. Germline V gene lookup returns CDR1 MNHEY and CDR2 SMNVEV (reference sequence). CDR3 sequence: CASSDSGGPPSYNEQFF. The CDR3 DNA sequence: TGTGCCAGCAGTGATAGCGGGGGCCCCCCCTCCTACAATGAGCAGTTCTTC.

The chain links TRBV29-1 to TRBJ2-3; 16 nucleotides agree with TRBD2. The CDR3 is made up of 18 amino acids. V lost 5 bases, J lost 4 bases, and 12 bases stayed unmatched. Germline V gene data show CDR1 as SQVTM and CDR2 as ANQGSEA. CDR3 sequence reads: CSVQGLAGGHVEADTQYF. Here the CDR3 DNA reads TGCAGCGTTCAGGGACTAGCGGGGGGGCACGTAGAAGCAGATACGCAGTATTTT.

The chain carries TRBV27 and TRBJ2-5; 8 bases fit TRBD2. Germline CDR1 reads MNHEY; CDR2 reads SMNVEV (reference sequence). The CDR3 has 14 residues. V gave up 5 bases and J gave up 4 bases; unmatched junction bases: 6. The CDR3 sequence is CASSRGGRGETQYF. The CDR3 DNA is TGTGCCAGCAGTCGGGGGGGGAGGGGAGAGACCCAGTACTTC.

V is TRBV30 and J is TRBJ1-1, with D perhaps matching TRBD1 (5 bases). The V end lost 2 bases, the J end lost 1 base, and 14 bases lay between the germline ends. From germline, CDR1 is GTSNPN and CDR2 SVGIG (reference sequence). The CDR3 sequence is 15 residues long. The CDR3 loop is CAWSSSDSSNTEAFF. CDR3 bases: TGTGCCTGGAGTAGTTCCGACAGCTCGAACACTGAAGCTTTCTTT.

The chain is built from TRBV5-6 and TRBJ1-2; a weak D match, TRBD1 (6 bases). Between the trimmed V and J ends, which lost 1 base and 0 bases, there was a span of 10 bases. The CDR3 totals 15 residues. Looked up from germline, CDR1 is SGHDT and CDR2 is YYEEEE. The DNA of the CDR3 is TGTGCCAGCAGCTTGCTTTCAGGGGCTAACTATGGCTACACCTTC. Translating it yields CASSLLSGANYGYTF.

V usage is TRBV5-1 and J usage is TRBJ2-5, with D uncertain. CDR1 is SGHRS, CDR2 YFSETQ, per germline. This CDR3 has 14 residues. Trimming removed 4 bases at V and 5 bases at J, with 15 bases between. Here the CDR3 DNA reads TGCGCCAGCAGCCCCTCCGGTTTTCGGGAGACCCAGTACTTC. Protein product: CASSPSGFRETQYF.

The chain has TRBV29-1 and TRBJ1-1; 8 bases are a match to TRBD1. The CDR3 has 14 residues. The V gene's germline CDR1 is SQVTM and CDR2 ANQGSEA. Germline trimming cut 5 bases from V and 3 bases from J; bases unmatched to any gene: 8. The CDR3 loop reads CSVSGQGSHTEAFF. CDR3 nucleotide sequence: TGCAGCGTTTCAGGACAGGGTTCGCACACTGAAGCTTTCTTT.

This rearrangement joins TRBV11-3 to TRBJ1-3; perhaps TRBD1 as D (5 bases). The germline V gene encodes CDR1 SGHNT and CDR2 YENEEA. The V end lost 7 bases, the J end lost 4 bases, and 17 bases lay between the germline ends. This CDR3 is 15 amino acids long. CDR3 sequence (DNA): TGTGCCAGCACTTTGGGGGGGACGTGGGGAAACACCATATATTTT. Translating it yields CASTLGGTWGNTIYF.

This sequence joins TRBV4-2 and TRBJ2-7; no definite D call. V lost 1 base, J lost 4 bases, and 5 bases lay in between. Looked up from germline, CDR1 is LGHNA and CDR2 is YNFKEQ. This CDR3 region has 12 residues. Here the CDR3 DNA reads TGTGCCAGCAGCCAAGTAAAATACGAGCAGTACTTC. It is translated as CASSQVKYEQYF.

In its sample, this clone was seen once. V and J are TRBV6-5 and TRBJ2-1; TRBD1 agrees at 10 bases. V was clipped by 5 bases and J by 8 bases; unmatched bases: 6. The CDR3 runs to 14 residues. Per the germline V gene, CDR1 is MNHEY and CDR2 is SVGAGI. The DNA for the CDR3 is TGTGCCAGCAGTCGACAGGGGGCGCGGTATGAGCAGTTCTTC. Translated: CASSRQGARYEQFF.

This chain links TRBV30 with TRBJ1-1; possibly TRBD1 for D (6 bases). The germline V gene has CDR1 GTSNPN and CDR2 SVGIG (reference sequence). This CDR3 is 16 amino acids long. V lost 6 bases and J lost 1, with 21 bases in between. This chain's CDR3 is CACQNKGRGSNTEAFF. CDR3 nucleotide sequence: TGTGCCTGCCAAAACAAGGGCAGGGGATCGAACACTGAAGCTTTCTTT.

The rearrangement uses TRBV29-1 and TRBJ2-1; 7 bases agree with TRBD1. CDR3 size: 16 residues. The germline V gene has CDR1 SQVTM and CDR2 ANQGSEA. The trim removed 5 bases at V and 0 bases at J, leaving 10 bases unmatched. CDR3: CSVLGLTGSSYNEQFF. Here the CDR3 DNA reads TGCAGCGTTTTGGGTTTGACAGGGAGCTCCTACAATGAGCAGTTCTTC.

The chain employs TRBV25-1 and TRBJ2-6, with a tentative D call TRBD2 (6 bases). CDR3 length: 16 amino acids. Trimming took 3 bases from V and 2 from J, leaving 11 bases between them. CDR1 MGHDK and CDR2 SYGVNS come from the germline V gene. The CDR3 DNA follows: TGTGCCAGCAGTGACGCGACTAGTACTGGGGCCAACGTCCTGACTTTC. As protein: CASSDATSTGANVLTF. Complete variable domain (other parts from reference TRBV25-1 and TRBJ2-6): EADIYQTPRYLVIGTGKKITLECSQTMGHDKMYWYQQDPGMELHLIHYSYGVNSTEKGDLSSESTVSRIRTEHFPLTLESARPSHTSQYLCASSDATSTGANVLTFGAGSRLTVL.